This TCR beta chain emerged from a study of OX40 agonist ivuxolimab in advanced cancers. Assay used: immunoSEQ multiplex PCR; TCRdb lists only in-frame clones, some missing. The sample consists of 83,000 or so clones, around four fifths of them appearing once. CDR1 and CDR2 from the germline V gene are SGHNT and YYREEE (reference sequence). Trimming removed 4 bases at V and 0 bases at J, with 17 bases between. The CDR3 is made up of 16 amino acids. This specimen was CD4+ or CD8+ T cells sorted from blood, taken in a trial of the OX40 agonist ivuxolimab. The V call is TRBV5-4, the J call TRBJ2-7; the D is unclear. This receptor was obtained from an adult with an advanced solid tumor such as melanoma, head and neck, liver or kidney cancer. The CDR3 spells CASSPGGSQSSYEQYF. The CDR3 coding sequence is TGTGCCAGCAGCCCTGGTGGGTCCCAAAGCTCCTACGAGCAGTACTTC.